This TCR beta chain appears in the sequencing data of a study of blood T cell repertoires in COVID-19. Germline V CDR1 and CDR2: MDHEN, SYDVKM. The V and J ends lost 8 bases and 3 bases respectively, with 17 bases between them. This CDR3 is built from 15 residues. TCRdb's copy holds only in-frame clones and misses some; the assay was immunoSEQ multiplex PCR. This sample yields roughly 160,000 clones, of which about 86% are seen a single time; around 8.2% belongs to the top ten. This clone was seen more than once but under ten times. This TCR was recovered from a man aged 55 to 70 with acute or convalescent COVID-19. Sequencing was performed on peripheral blood. This chain uses TRBV28 with TRBJ2-1; weak D call: TRBD2 (6 bases). In DNA form, the CDR3 reads TGTGCCAGCCGCTTAGAAGCGGGCTTCTACAATGAGCAGTTCTTC. Residues: CASRLEAGFYNEQFF.